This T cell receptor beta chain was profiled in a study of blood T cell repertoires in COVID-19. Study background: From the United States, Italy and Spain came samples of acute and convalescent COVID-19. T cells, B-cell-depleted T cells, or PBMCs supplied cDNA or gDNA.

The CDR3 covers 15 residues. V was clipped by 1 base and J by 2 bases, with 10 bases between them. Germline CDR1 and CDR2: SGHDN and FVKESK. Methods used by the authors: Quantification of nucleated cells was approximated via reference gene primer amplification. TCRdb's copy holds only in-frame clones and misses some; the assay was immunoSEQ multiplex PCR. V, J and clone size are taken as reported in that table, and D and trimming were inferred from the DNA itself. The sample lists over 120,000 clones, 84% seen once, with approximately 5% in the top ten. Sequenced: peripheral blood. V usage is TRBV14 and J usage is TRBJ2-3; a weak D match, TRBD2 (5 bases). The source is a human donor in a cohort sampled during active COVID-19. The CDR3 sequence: CASSQVRLATDTQYF. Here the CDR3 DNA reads TGTGCCAGCAGCCAAGTTCGGCTAGCCACAGATACGCAGTATTTT.